This T cell receptor (beta chain) was documented in a study of long-term antiretroviral therapy in people with HIV. Study outcomes and limitations: Repertoire composition at all time points was dominated by clones that had expanded before ART.

Running of the v3.0 immunoSEQ assay took place at survey level. TCRdb's copy holds only in-frame clones and misses some; the assay was immunoSEQ multiplex PCR. Among under 45,000 clones listed, 85% to 95% were seen once. The germline V gene has CDR1 WSHSY and CDR2 SAAADI. The CDR3 contains 15 residues. V lost 5 bases to trimming and J lost 0 bases, with 14 bases between them. Worth noting for this clone: The antigen remains unidentified.

Specimens held roughly 0.95-11 million cryopreserved PBMC prior to DNA extraction. This specimen was unsorted PBMCs, taken approximately 9.1 years after starting antiretroviral therapy. This chain connects TRBV10-2 to TRBJ2-7; D is unresolved. The receptor comes from a young man with HIV. CDR3 in amino acids: CASSLTADGSYEQYF. The DNA for the CDR3 is TGCGCCAGCAGTCTGACCGCGGACGGCTCCTACGAGCAGTACTTC.